This paragraph reports one T cell receptor beta chain. The antigen is unknown. Donors were nominally healthy when sampled, though unrecorded immune exposures were likely. The J segment lost 2 bases and the V segment lost 2 bases, leaving 8 bases of the junction unmatched. CDR3 length: 17 amino acids. Per the germline V gene, CDR1 is KGHSH and CDR2 is LQKENI. The PCR made use of 60 Vbeta and 13 Jbeta primers. The table came from immunoSEQ multiplex PCR; TCRdb's copy has only in-frame clones and leaves some out. The repertoire has some 160,000 clones, about four fifths of them found once; the top ten carry around 8%. The sample is drawn from a study of cytomegalovirus exposure and HLA in healthy donors. Study outcomes and limitations: Rarity held for most TCR sequences, but there were some public TCRs that occurred in many donors. What TCR beta sequences reportedly achieved was accurate prediction of HLA-A and HLA-B alleles in most subjects.

The V gene is TRBV18, the J gene TRBJ2-2; 7 bases fit TRBD1. This sequence was found in a male donor in good health and CMV-seropositive. The specimen was PBMCs. The DNA for the CDR3 is TGTGCCAGCTCACCAATCCAACAGGGGCGAAACACCGGGGAGCTGTTTTTT. Translated, it gives CASSPIQQGRNTGELFF.